This entry concerns a single TCR beta chain. The antigen is not known. The entry originates in a study of blood T cells in healthy people across ages. Points from the study as a whole: Since the PBMCs were unsorted, naive and antigen-experienced cells could not be conclusively compared.

V was pared by 5 bases and J by 1 base, with 14 bases between. The CDR3 sequence is 15 residues long. A second PCR of 7 to 11 cycles used a sample-barcoded 5' primer and a J-beta primer mix. TCRdb recomputed calls from the 5' RACE reads with MiXCR, one row per CDR3 protein. The sample includes 1.5 million to 2 million distinct CDR3 sequences, about 32% of them seen just once. The TCR originated in a woman in her 30s in good health. What was sequenced was blood. The rearrangement links TRBV12-3 or TRBV12-4 to TRBJ1-1; no firm D call. CDR3 amino acids: CASSQSSLPNTEAFF. DNA of the CDR3: TGTGCCAGCAGTCAAAGCAGCCTCCCGAACACTGAAGCTTTCTTT.